This passage covers 27 T cell receptor beta chains from one sample sequenced in a study of CD8 T cells in ankylosing spondylitis. TCRdb re-analysed the 5' RACE reads in MiXCR, keeping a single row per CDR3 protein. This sample yields 180,000 or so distinct CDR3 sequences, of which approximately 10% are seen a single time; around 29% belongs to the top ten. The sample was blood, either unsorted or a sorted T cell fraction (not recorded which). These receptor sequences come from a male donor with ankylosing spondylitis or in good health (not recorded which).

This clonotype has at least ten counts. The rearrangement joins TRBV27 to TRBJ2-1; no clear D. The CDR3 loop spans 15 amino acids. In germline, CDR1 is MNHEY, CDR2 SMNVEV (reference sequence). The germline V and J ends were trimmed by 3 bases and 1 base, with 10 bases remaining between them. CDR3 nucleotide sequence: TGTGCCAGCAGTTTGTTTGGGCAGTCCTACAATGAGCAGTTCTTC. Its protein is CASSLFGQSYNEQFF.

This clonotype was picked up many times. V is TRBV6-1 and J is TRBJ2-1; TRBD2 matches at 13 bases. CDR1 is MNHNS and CDR2 is SASEGT in the germline V gene. This CDR3 region has 16 residues. After removal of 7 bases from V and 8 bases from J, the junction contained 11 bases not matched to a gene. The CDR3 DNA reads as TGTGCCAGCACACGACTAGCGGGGGGTAGAAGAGATGAGCAGTTCTTC. It translates to CASTRLAGGRRDEQFF.

This clonotype was detected only a few times. CDR3 sequence (DNA): TGTGCCAGCAGCCCGCTCCGGGGCGTAAGCACAGATACGCAGTATTTT. This translates into CASSPLRGVSTDTQYF. This chain links TRBV11-2 with TRBJ2-3; D tentatively reads TRBD1 or TRBD2 (5 bases each). CDR3 length equals 16 residues. CDR1 SGHAT and CDR2 FQNNGV come from the germline V gene. V lost 5 bases and J lost 0, with 15 bases in between.

This clonotype has at least ten counts. The chain couples TRBV12-3 or TRBV12-4 to TRBJ2-1, with a weak D call TRBD2 (5 bases). The length of the CDR3 is 14 residues. Trimming took 8 bases from V and 3 from J, leaving 14 bases between them. As DNA, the CDR3 is TGTGCCAGCCTTACTGGAGGCTACTACAATGAGCAGTTCTTC. Translating gives CASLTGGYYNEQFF.

Ten or more counts support this clonotype. V usage is TRBV11-2 and J usage is TRBJ2-5; D is undetermined. The CDR3 loop spans 13 amino acids. The germline V gene encodes CDR1 SGHAT and CDR2 FQNNGV. The V and J ends lost 0 bases and 4 bases respectively, with 6 bases between them. CDR3 sequence: CASSLDRAETQYF. CDR3 coding DNA: TGTGCCAGCAGCTTAGATCGGGCAGAGACCCAGTACTTC.

Worth noting for this clonotype: This may stem from a read error, because a much larger clone lies one nucleotide away. The rearrangement links TRBV12-3 or TRBV12-4 to TRBJ1-5; TRBD1 might be the D (5 bases). The CDR3 runs 13 residues. Trimming cost V 6 bases and J 0 bases, with 6 bases left between them. The CDR3, as DNA: TGTGCCAGCAGCCAGGGTAGCAATCAGCCCCAGCATTTT. Translated, it gives CASSQGSNQPQHF.

In the case of this clonotype: This could be a read error, since a much larger clone is one nucleotide away. This chain uses TRBV3-1 with TRBJ2-3; D is undetermined. CDR3 length: 17 amino acids. Germline V gives CDR1 LGHDT, CDR2 YNNKEL (reference sequence). In nucleotides, the CDR3 is TGTGCCTGCAGCCATTATAGGACCCCGTCTCACACAGATACGCAGTATTTT. Amino acid sequence: CACSHYRTPSHTDTQYF.

V and J are TRBV6-1 and TRBJ1-5, with a tentative D call TRBD1 (6 bases). Germline V gives CDR1 MNHNS, CDR2 SASEGT. Trimming stripped 4 bases from V and 4 bases from J, with 14 bases between. This CDR3 has 15 amino acids. This chain's CDR3 is CASSGPGAGNQPQHF. CDR3 bases: TGTGCCAGCAGTGGCCCAGGGGCTGGAAATCAGCCCCAGCATTTT.

Sample share makes this clonotype medium-sized (0.01 to 0.1%). The V call is TRBV11-2, the J call TRBJ2-5; 7 bases map to TRBD2. J gave up 7 bases and V 1 base, and 6 bases lay outside the gene matches. The CDR3 is made up of 14 amino acids. The germline V gene encodes CDR1 SGHAT and CDR2 FQNNGV. Written as DNA, the CDR3 is TGTGCCAGCAGCTTAGTTGCGGGAGATTCGACCCAGTACTTC. It translates to CASSLVAGDSTQYF.

CDR3 bases: TGCGCCAGCACCGAGAGGGGTGGGGCCAACGTCCTGACTTTC. Its translation: CASTERGGANVLTF. The V gene is TRBV4-3, the J gene TRBJ2-6, with D perhaps given as TRBD1 or TRBD2 (5 bases each). V was trimmed by 7 bases and J by 3 bases, leaving 10 bases between them. In germline, CDR1 is LGHNA, CDR2 YSLEER. The CDR3 contains 14 residues.

The rearrangement links TRBV27 to TRBJ2-7, with 7 bases fitting TRBD2. V shed 6 bases and J 3 bases; nucleotides not matched to a gene: 5. Germline CDR1 reads MNHEY; CDR2 reads SMNVEV (reference sequence). The CDR3 loop spans 13 amino acids. The CDR3 region is CASRPSGYYEQYF. The CDR3 DNA sequence: TGTGCCAGCAGACCTAGCGGCTACTACGAGCAGTACTTC.

This clonotype was counted a few times. J is TRBJ2-1 and V is TRBV7-9; the D is unclear. The CDR3 totals 14 residues. CDR1 is SEHNR, CDR2 FQNEAQ, per germline (reference sequence). Trimming left V 1 base short and J 7 bases short, with 11 bases between. This chain's CDR3 is CASSLGVVENEQFF. CDR3 in DNA: TGTGCCAGCAGCTTAGGGGTAGTGGAGAATGAGCAGTTCTTC.

This clonotype was detected once. Possible read error: a much larger clone is one base away. The gene calls are TRBV10-3 and TRBJ1-5, with 8 bases aligning to TRBD1. Germline CDR1 is ENHRY and CDR2 is SYGVKD. This CDR3 has 14 amino acids. The CDR3 reads CAISRQGTGQSQHF. CDR3 DNA sequence: TGTGCCATCAGCCGACAGGGGACGGGTCAGTCCCAGCATTTT.

This clonotype was seen only once. The chain recombines TRBV24-1 with TRBJ2-1, with 9 bases that match TRBD2. The CDR3 is 14 residues long. Trimming removed 5 bases from V and 9 bases from J; junction bases left unmatched: 7. The V gene's germline CDR1 is KGHDR and CDR2 SFDVKD. The CDR3 coding sequence is TGTGCCACCAGTGGTGCTAGCGGGGATAGTGAGCAGTTCTTC. Translation gives CATSGASGDSEQFF.

There are many counts of this clonotype. The chain employs TRBV25-1 and TRBJ1-1, with D possibly being TRBD1 (5 bases). The germline CDR1 and CDR2 sequences are MGHDK and SYGVNS. Trimming left V 3 bases short and J 1 base short, with 12 bases between. This CDR3 comprises 15 residues. The CDR3 is CASSEATEPNTEAFF. In nucleotides, the CDR3 is TGTGCCAGCAGTGAGGCGACAGAGCCGAACACTGAAGCTTTCTTT.

This clonotype appeared many times. The rearrangement joins TRBV12-3 or TRBV12-4 to TRBJ2-7, with 12 positions matching TRBD1. The ends lost 2 bases at V and 5 bases at J; junction bases unmatched: 7. The CDR3 is 16 residues long. CDR3 loop: CASSLSGTGGGNEQYF. The CDR3 DNA sequence: TGTGCCAGCAGTTTATCTGGGACAGGGGGCGGCAACGAGCAGTACTTC.

The sample holds many counts of this clonotype. This chain connects TRBV27 to TRBJ2-7, with a weak D call TRBD2 (7 bases). The CDR3 is 15 residues long. V was cut by 3 bases and J by 5 bases, with 17 bases left in between. Germline CDR1 reads MNHEY; CDR2 reads SMNVEV (reference sequence). The CDR3 is CASSLILGGLNEQYF. CDR3 in DNA: TGTGCCAGCAGTTTGATATTGGGGGGGCTAAACGAGCAGTACTTC.

This clonotype was detected ten times or more. The rearrangement links TRBV14 to TRBJ2-7; 13 positions match TRBD2. Germline V lookup: CDR1 SGHDN, CDR2 FVKESK. The J segment lost 6 bases and the V segment lost 3 bases, leaving 5 bases of the junction unmatched. This CDR3 has 15 residues. The CDR3 DNA follows: TGTGCCAGCAGCCAGAGGACTAGCGGGGGTCTCGAGCAGTACTTC. Its translation: CASSQRTSGGLEQYF. Filled out from reference TRBV14 and TRBJ2-7, the complete variable domain reads EAGVTQFPSHSVIEKGQTVTLRCDPISGHDNLYWYRRVMGKEIKFLLHFVKESKQDESGMPNNRFLAERTGGTYSTLKVQPAELEDSGVYFCASSQRTSGGLEQYFGPGTRLTVT.

This clonotype was seen ten or more times. This rearrangement joins TRBV9 to TRBJ1-1; tentative D call: TRBD1 (6 bases). CDR3 length equals 14 residues. Germline CDR1 and CDR2: SGDLS and YYNGEE. Trimming took 0 bases from V and 5 from J, leaving 11 bases between them. CDR3 in amino acids: CASSVGQGWTEAFF. The DNA for the CDR3 is TGTGCCAGCAGCGTAGGGCAGGGGTGGACTGAAGCTTTCTTT.

This clonotype was observed at least ten times. This chain joins TRBV28 and TRBJ2-4, with 8 bases fitting TRBD1. Per germline, CDR1 MDHEN and CDR2 SYDVKM. The ends lost 3 bases at V and 9 bases at J; junction bases unmatched: 13. This CDR3 is built from 16 residues. CDR3 region: CASSFQGAMAMGIQYF. In nucleotides, the CDR3 is TGTGCCAGCAGTTTTCAGGGGGCCATGGCTATGGGCATTCAGTACTTC.

This clonotype was counted many times. The chain couples TRBV5-1 to TRBJ2-2; the D gene is possibly TRBD1 (5 bases). V lost 0 bases to trimming and J lost 6 bases, with 6 bases between them. From germline, CDR1 is SGHRS and CDR2 YFSETQ. This CDR3 spans 13 amino acids. The CDR3 nucleotides read TGCGCCAGCAGCTTGGAAGGGGCCGGGGAGCTGTTTTTT. It translates to CASSLEGAGELFF.

V gene TRBV5-1 combines with J gene TRBJ2-7, with D possibly matching TRBD2 (6 bases). The germline V gene encodes CDR1 SGHRS and CDR2 YFSETQ. Trimming removed 4 bases at V and 0 bases at J, with 14 bases between. The CDR3 has 15 residues. The CDR3, as DNA: TGCGCCAGCAGCCCGAAGACCGGGAGCTCCTACGAGCAGTACTTC. Encoded protein: CASSPKTGSSYEQYF.

The chain recombines TRBV4-3 with TRBJ2-7; no reliable D call. CDR1 and CDR2 (germline): LGHNA, YSLEER. V lost 1 base to trimming and J lost 4 bases, with 11 bases between them. The CDR3 is 14 amino acids. The CDR3 is CASSQGAFEYEQYF. The CDR3 DNA reads as TGCGCCAGCAGCCAAGGCGCTTTTGAATACGAGCAGTACTTC.

This clonotype was seen more than once but under ten times. The chain is built from TRBV12-3 or TRBV12-4 and TRBJ2-7; D tentatively fits TRBD1 or TRBD2 (5 bases each). This CDR3 contains 16 residues. V lost 3 bases and J lost 2, with 17 bases in between. CDR3 coding DNA: TGTGCCAGCAGTTTTAGCCGGGGCAGGAGAACCTACGAGCAGTACTTC. Protein: CASSFSRGRRTYEQYF.

The CDR3 protein is CASRIPGASSYEQYF. CDR3 in DNA: TGTGCCAGCAGAATACCAGGGGCGAGCTCCTACGAGCAGTACTTC. The gene calls are TRBV27 and TRBJ2-7, with D tentatively TRBD1 (6 bases). Trimming cost V 6 bases and J 0 bases, with 15 bases left between them. The CDR3 runs 15 residues. The V gene's germline CDR1 is MNHEY and CDR2 SMNVEV (reference sequence).

This clonotype was observed a handful of times. This sequence joins TRBV13 and TRBJ2-7; D possibly corresponds to TRBD1 (5 bases). Germline V CDR1 and CDR2: PRHDT, FYEKMQ (reference sequence). Trimming stripped 2 bases from V and 7 bases from J, with 9 bases between. This CDR3 has 12 amino acids. The CDR3 protein is CASSLRGREQYF. In DNA, the CDR3 is TGTGCCAGCAGCTTAAGGGGCCGGGAGCAGTACTTC.

CDR3 protein: CASSSHRQIQGDEQYF. CDR3 sequence (DNA): TGTGCCAGCAGCTCCCACAGACAGATTCAAGGGGACGAGCAGTACTTC. The chain uses TRBV11-3 and TRBJ2-7, with D maybe TRBD1 (5 bases). Germline assignment: CDR1 SGHNT and CDR2 YENEEA. V lost 4 bases, J lost 5 bases, and 21 bases lay in between. The CDR3 totals 16 residues.